This T cell receptor (beta chain) was sequenced in a study of Ad26.COV2.S vaccination and SARS-CoV-2 variants (dated by TCRdb to about 2021). Notes on the research overall: Vaccine-arm donors came from COV1001, a multicentre, randomized, double-blind, placebo-controlled phase I-IIa trial of Ad26.COV2.S in healthy adults. Trial participants were randomized into five groups of five, in which low-dose or high-dose Ad26.COV2.S was given once or twice, or placebo was given on both occasions. TCRbeta repertoire sequencing was used to assess the specificity and breadth of SARS-CoV-2-reactive T cell receptors after Ad26.COV2.S vaccination. The TCR-sequenced set comprised about 32 samples: around 20 Ad26.COV2.S vaccine recipients, 5 placebo recipients and 8 SARS-CoV-2 convalescent individuals. Throughout the experiments and outcome assessment, investigators stayed blinded to trial group allocation. Ad26.COV2.S was administered intramuscularly at 5 x 10^10 or 1 x 10^11 viral particles, either as a single shot or as two shots given 56 days apart. Broader findings and caveats from the paper: Spike-specific TCR breadth was higher in Ad26.COV2.S recipients than in placebo recipients (P = 0.0014). Comparable non-spike TCR breadth was observed between vaccine and placebo recipients, consistent with only spike being contained in the vaccine. The authors noted that the TCR breadth and depth analyses may have underestimated total T cell responses. After vaccination, substantial breadth of spike-specific CD8+ and CD4+ T cell responses was reported. The study was not powered for comparison of responses between vaccine doses or regimens.

The junction shows trimming of 0 bases on V and 8 bases on J, and the gene matches do not reach 7 bases of it. Measured from the cysteine to the phenylalanine, the CDR3 is 14 residues long. The only DNA kept is the CDR3, 42 bases in frame from the first base. The germline V gene sets CDR1 to SGHRS and CDR2 to YFSETQ. The treatment or condition label of this sample denotes: roughly 18 received Ad26.COV2.S at low or high dose, single or two shots; several received placebo; per-sample allocation not given. Repertoires of vaccine and placebo recipients were sequenced from samples taken on day 63 after the first injection. Cohort 1b enrolled roughly 25 adults aged 18-55 years at a single site in Boston, USA, between 29 July and 7 August 2020. Ad26.COV2.S was a replication-incompetent adenovirus type 26 vector expressing a prefusion-stabilized SARS-CoV-2 spike protein from the original Wuhan strain. The immunoSEQ Assay was the method used to sequence TCRbeta CDR3 regions. After extraction, genomic DNA underwent amplification by bias-controlled multiplex PCR, followed by high-throughput sequencing. The original pipeline was this. To quantify the absolute abundance of every unique TCRbeta CDR3 region, sequences were collapsed and filtered. T cell fraction was estimated by normalizing TCRbeta template counts to usable DNA, which was measured by amplifying reference genes present in all nucleated cells. Repertoire TCRs were annotated as SARS-CoV-2-specific when V gene, CDR3 amino acid sequence and J gene were exactly matched to a known reactive TCR set. The reference SARS-CoV-2 TCR set was obtained from MIRA and was filtered for enrichment in COVID-19-positive ImmuneCODE repertoires, whereby public or cross-reactive TCRs were removed. Using the MIRA antigens, annotated TCRs were further analysed by specific ORF or by position within an ORF. Depth was the summed frequency of annotated unique rearrangements, while breadth was defined as annotated unique rearrangements over total unique productive rearrangements. Group comparisons of TCR breadth used two-sided Wilcoxon rank-sum tests. Here the immuneACCESS table is served through TCRdb, limited to in-frame sequences with V and J called. Missing clones are a known gap in these copies; in checked studies unresolved V genes cover under half, and the rest lacks a known reason. V, J and clone size derive from that table, while D and trimming were established from the DNA sequence. This sample holds 350,000 to 450,000 clones; approximately 89% were observed only once. The top ten constitute approximately 1.9% of the sample.

This clone was detected once. The specificity of this receptor is unknown. No base quality information exists; no much larger clone differs at one position. The rearrangement joined TRBV5-1 to TRBJ1-2, with TRBD1 identical over 7 junction bases. The sample consisted of peripheral blood, taken in a trial of Ad26.COV2.S vaccine versus placebo. This receptor was obtained from a person between 18 and 65 years old who received the Ad26.COV2.S COVID-19 vaccine or a placebo. The CDR3 has the sequence CASSLVRGRGGYTF. The nucleotides read TGCGCCAGCAGCTTGGTGCGCGGCAGGGGGGGCTACACCTTC.